This T cell receptor beta chain emerged from a study of blood T cell repertoires in COVID-19. The wider study: Sites in the United States, Italy and Spain provided acute and convalescent COVID-19 samples. PBMCs, B-cell-depleted T cells, or T cells were the source of the cDNA or gDNA that made up the material.

As originally analysed: Estimated nucleated cell counts came from reference gene primer amplification. The method was immunoSEQ multiplex PCR; TCRdb's version includes in-frame clones alone and lacks a portion of them. That table is the source of V, J and clone size, and D and trimming were worked out from the DNA. Seen here are over 100,000 clones, 82% observed once, and the top ten hold roughly 7.7%. In germline, CDR1 is SGHVS, CDR2 FNYEAQ. V was trimmed by 0 bases and J by 6 bases, leaving 8 bases between them. There are 14 residues in the CDR3. V is TRBV7-6 and J is TRBJ2-2, with TRBD2 as a possible D gene (6 bases). The sample consisted of peripheral blood. The origin of this receptor is a man aged 65 to 79 with acute or convalescent COVID-19. CDR3 coding DNA: TGTGCCAGCAGCTTAGCCAGGGAGGCCGGGGAGCTGTTTTTT. This codes for CASSLAREAGELFF.